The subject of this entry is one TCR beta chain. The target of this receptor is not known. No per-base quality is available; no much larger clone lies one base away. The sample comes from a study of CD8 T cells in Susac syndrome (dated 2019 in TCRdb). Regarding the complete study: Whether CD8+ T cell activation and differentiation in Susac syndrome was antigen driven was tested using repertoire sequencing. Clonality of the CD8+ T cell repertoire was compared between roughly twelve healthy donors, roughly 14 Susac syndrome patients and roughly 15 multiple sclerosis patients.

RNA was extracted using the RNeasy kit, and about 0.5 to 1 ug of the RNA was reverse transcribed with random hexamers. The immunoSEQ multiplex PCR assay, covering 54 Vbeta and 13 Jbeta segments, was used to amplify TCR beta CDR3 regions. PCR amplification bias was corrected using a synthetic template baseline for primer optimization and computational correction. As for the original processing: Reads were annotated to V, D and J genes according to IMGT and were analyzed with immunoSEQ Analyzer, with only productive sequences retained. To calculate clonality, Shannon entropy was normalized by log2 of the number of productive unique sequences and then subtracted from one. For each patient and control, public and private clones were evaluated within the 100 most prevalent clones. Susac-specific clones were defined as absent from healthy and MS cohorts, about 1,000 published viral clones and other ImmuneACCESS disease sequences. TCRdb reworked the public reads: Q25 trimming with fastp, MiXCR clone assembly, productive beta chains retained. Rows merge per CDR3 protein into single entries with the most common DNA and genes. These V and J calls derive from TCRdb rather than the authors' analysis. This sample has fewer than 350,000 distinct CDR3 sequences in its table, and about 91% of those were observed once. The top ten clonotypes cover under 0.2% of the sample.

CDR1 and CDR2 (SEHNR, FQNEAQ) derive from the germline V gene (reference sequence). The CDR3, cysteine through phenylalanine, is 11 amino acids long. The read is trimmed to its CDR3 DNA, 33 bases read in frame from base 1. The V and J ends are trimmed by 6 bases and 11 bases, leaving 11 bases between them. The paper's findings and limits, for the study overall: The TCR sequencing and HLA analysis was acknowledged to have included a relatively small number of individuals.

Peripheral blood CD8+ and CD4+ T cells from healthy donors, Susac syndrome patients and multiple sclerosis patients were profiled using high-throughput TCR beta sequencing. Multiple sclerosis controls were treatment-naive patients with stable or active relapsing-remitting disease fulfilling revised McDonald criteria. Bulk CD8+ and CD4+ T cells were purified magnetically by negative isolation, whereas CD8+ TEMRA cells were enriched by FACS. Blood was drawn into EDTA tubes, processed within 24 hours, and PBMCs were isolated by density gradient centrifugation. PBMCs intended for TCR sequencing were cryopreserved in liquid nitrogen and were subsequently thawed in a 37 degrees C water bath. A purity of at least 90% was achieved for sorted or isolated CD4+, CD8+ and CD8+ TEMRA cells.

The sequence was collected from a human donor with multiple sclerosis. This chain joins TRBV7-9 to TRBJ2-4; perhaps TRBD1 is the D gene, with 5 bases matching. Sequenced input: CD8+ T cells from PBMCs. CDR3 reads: CASRGRLLQYF. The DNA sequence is TGTGCCAGCAGGGGGCGTTTGCTTCAGTACTTC.